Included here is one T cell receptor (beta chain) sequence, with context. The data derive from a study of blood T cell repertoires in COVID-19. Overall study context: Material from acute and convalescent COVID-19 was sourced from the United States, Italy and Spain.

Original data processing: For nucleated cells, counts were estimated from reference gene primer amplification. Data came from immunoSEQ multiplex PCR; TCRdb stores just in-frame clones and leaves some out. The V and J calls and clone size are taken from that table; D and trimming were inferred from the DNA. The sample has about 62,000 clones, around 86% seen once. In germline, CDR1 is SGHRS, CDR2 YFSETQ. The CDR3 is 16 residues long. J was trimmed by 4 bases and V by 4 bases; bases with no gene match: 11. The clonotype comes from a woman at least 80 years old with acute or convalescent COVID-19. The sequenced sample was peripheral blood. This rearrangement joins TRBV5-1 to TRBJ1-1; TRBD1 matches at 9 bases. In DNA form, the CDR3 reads TGCGCCAGCAGCGCCCCGGGGACAGGGAGGGTCACTGAAGCTTTCTTT. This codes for CASSAPGTGRVTEAFF.